This T cell receptor beta chain was obtained from a study of blood T cell repertoires in COVID-19 (dated by TCRdb to the early 2020s). In the study overall: Samples covering the acute and convalescent phases of COVID-19 were provided by collaborators in the United States, Italy and Spain. The prospective study material was composed of cDNA or gDNA derived from T cells, B-cell-depleted T cells, or PBMCs. A freely available public database, intended as a resource for researchers studying the immune response to SARS-CoV-2, is where the repertoires were released. Where available, HLA class I and class II types were obtained from metadata supplied by the sample provider rather than from assay-based typing. The samples were drawn from the first 160 participants of the ongoing ImmuneRACE study and from more than 1,000 subjects provided by 6 global collaborators. Subjects who had been exposed to COVID-19, were actively infected with it, or had recovered from it provided the deeply sampled blood TCRbeta repertoires that made up the dataset. Nearly every sample came with metadata listing a de-identified subject ID, COVID-19 status, age in years and sex.

Remarks on this clone: Its antigen has not been determined. Base qualities are missing; no much larger clone stands one base away.

Collaborating institutions collected whole blood in K2EDTA tubes following their own protocols. For TCRbeta analysis, collaborator samples were shipped as frozen whole blood, as isolated PBMCs, or as DNA extracted from either sample type. Study-wide conclusions, independent of this receptor: Clinical and demographic metadata were provided uncurated, with the amount varying by source and participant.

The immunoSEQ Assay, a bias-controlled multiplex PCR, was used to amplify TCRbeta CDR3 regions from genomic DNA. In the source study's methods: Within the assay, amplification of reference gene primers was used to estimate how many nucleated cells each sample contained. To quantify the absolute abundance of each unique TCRbeta CDR3 rearrangement, sequence reads were collapsed and filtered. For each sample, productive Simpson clonality was calculated as the square root of Simpson's diversity index across productive rearrangements. The table comes from immuneACCESS by way of TCRdb, which keeps in-frame sequences with V and J called. Part of the clones is missing from these tables; in studies checked, under half for an unresolved V gene and the rest for unknown reasons. The V and J calls and the clone size are those of that table, but D and trimming were determined from the DNA. The sample table records under 45,000 clones; around 90% of these occur just once. Of the sample, 0.3% to 0.45% is held by the ten largest clones.

CDR1 is given as SGHNT and CDR2 as YYREEE, both from the germline V gene (reference sequence). Including cysteine and phenylalanine, the CDR3 has 15 amino acids. The only DNA kept is the CDR3, 45 bases in frame from the first base. Trimmed from V: 0 bases; trimmed from J: 1 base; junction bases lacking a gene match: 4. Sample: peripheral blood. This TCR came from a human donor in a cohort sampled during active COVID-19. The rearrangement joined TRBV5-4 to TRBJ2-7, with 7 middle bases fitting TRBD2. The CDR3 amino acid sequence is: CASSLGPAGSYEQYF. Here is the DNA: TGTGCCAGCAGCTTGGGTCCAGCGGGGTCCTACGAGCAGTACTTC.